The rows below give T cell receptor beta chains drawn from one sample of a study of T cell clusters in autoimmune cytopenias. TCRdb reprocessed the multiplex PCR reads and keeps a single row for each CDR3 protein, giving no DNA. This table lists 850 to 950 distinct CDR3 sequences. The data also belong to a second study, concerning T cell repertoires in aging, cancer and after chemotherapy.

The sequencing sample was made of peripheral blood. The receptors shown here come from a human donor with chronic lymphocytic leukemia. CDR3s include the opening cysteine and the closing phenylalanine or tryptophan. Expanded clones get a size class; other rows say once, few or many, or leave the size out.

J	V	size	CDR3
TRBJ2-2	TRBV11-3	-	CASSFTNTGELFF
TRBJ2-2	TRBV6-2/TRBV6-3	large	CASSYVRTGELFF
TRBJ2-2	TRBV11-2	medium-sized	CASSLGWRLAGFDTGELFF
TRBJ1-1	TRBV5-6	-	CASSLMGQGRTEAFF
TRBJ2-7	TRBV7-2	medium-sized	CASSLGVGYEQYF
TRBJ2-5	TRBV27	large	CASSSWTSGGTQYF
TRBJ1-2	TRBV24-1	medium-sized	CATSGLGQGNGYTF
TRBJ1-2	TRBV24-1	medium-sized	CATSDFRGRWVYYGYTF
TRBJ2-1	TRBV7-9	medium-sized	CASSLEGLAGESSYNEQFF
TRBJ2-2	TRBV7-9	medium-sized	CASSPGTYTGELFF
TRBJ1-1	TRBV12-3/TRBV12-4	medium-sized	CASSRWTGGKAEAFF
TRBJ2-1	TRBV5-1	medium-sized	CASSLSGDNEQFF
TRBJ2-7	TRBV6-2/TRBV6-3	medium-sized	CASSYSLAEATSYEQYF